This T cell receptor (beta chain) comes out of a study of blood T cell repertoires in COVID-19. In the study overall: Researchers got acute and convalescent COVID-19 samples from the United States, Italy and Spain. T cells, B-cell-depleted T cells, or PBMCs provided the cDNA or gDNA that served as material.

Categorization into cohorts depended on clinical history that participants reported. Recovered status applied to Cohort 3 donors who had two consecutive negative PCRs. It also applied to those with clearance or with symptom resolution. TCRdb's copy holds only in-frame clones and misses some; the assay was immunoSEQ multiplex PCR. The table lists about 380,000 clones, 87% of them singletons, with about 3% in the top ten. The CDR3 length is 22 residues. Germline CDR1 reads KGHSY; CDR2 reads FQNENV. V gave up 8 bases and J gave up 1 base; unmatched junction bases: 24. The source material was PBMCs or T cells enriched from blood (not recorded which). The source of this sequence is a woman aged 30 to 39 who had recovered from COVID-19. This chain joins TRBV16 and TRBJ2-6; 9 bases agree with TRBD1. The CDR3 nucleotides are TGTGCCAGCTTCTCCCGACGGGGACAGGGTGGCTCCTGGCTTTCTGGGGCCAACGTCCTGACTTTC. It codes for CASFSRRGQGGSWLSGANVLTF. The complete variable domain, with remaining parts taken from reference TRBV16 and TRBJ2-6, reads GEEVAQTPKHLVRGEGQKAKLYCAPIKGHSYVFWYQQVLKNEFKFLISFQNENVFDETGMPKERFSAKCLPNSPCSLEIQATKLEDSAVYFCASFSRRGQGGSWLSGANVLTFGAGSRLTVL.